The 28 T cell receptor beta chains given below trace back to one sample, sequenced in a study of beta chain features in type 1 diabetes. Expressed TCRB transcripts were sequenced after all isolated RNA was converted to cDNA. TCRdb's copy holds only in-frame clones and misses some; the assay was immunoSEQ multiplex PCR. The sample carries under 450,000 clones, about 15% recorded once. Sequencing used naive CD4+ T cells from blood. The receptors come from a man aged 30 to 45 in good health.

This chain joins TRBV7-2 and TRBJ1-4; D not resolved. The CDR3 is made up of 15 amino acids. Trimming pared 2 bases from V and 0 bases from J, leaving 7 bases between. Germline values: CDR1 SGHTA, CDR2 FQGNSA. CDR3 nucleotides: TGTGCCAGCAGCTTAAGAAGATCAACTAATGAAAAACTGTTTTTT. It is translated as CASSLRRSTNEKLFF.

V gene TRBV5-1 combines with J gene TRBJ2-7; 10 bases are a match to TRBD1. The germline gives CDR1 SGHRS, CDR2 YFSETQ. The CDR3 contains 15 residues. J was trimmed by 5 bases and V by 4 bases; bases with no gene match: 9. The CDR3 loop is CASSRRQGAQNEQYF. The CDR3 nucleotides read TGCGCCAGCAGCCGAAGACAGGGGGCGCAGAACGAGCAGTACTTC.

The chain carries TRBV29-1 and TRBJ2-5; 8 bases map to TRBD2. There are 15 residues in the CDR3. Germline CDR1 is SQVTM and CDR2 is ANQGSEA. V dropped 4 bases and J dropped 5; count of bases not matched to a gene: 12. The CDR3 DNA follows: TGCAGCGTTGGAGGCCTCCGGGGGGGCCGGGAGACCCAGTACTTC. It translates to CSVGGLRGGRETQYF. Using reference TRBV29-1 and TRBJ2-5 for the parts outside the CDR3, the full variable domain is SAVISQKPSRDICQRGTSLTIQCQVDSQVTMMFWYRQQPGQSLTLIATANQGSEATYESGFVIDKFPISRPNLTFSTLTVSNMSPEDSSIYLCSVGGLRGGRETQYFGPGTRLLVL.

V gene TRBV29-1 combines with J gene TRBJ1-2; D not certain. This CDR3 region has 12 residues. Per germline, CDR1 SQVTM and CDR2 ANQGSEA. V was pared by 2 bases and J by 6 bases, with 10 bases between. Here the CDR3 reads CSVEIGTDGYTF. DNA of the CDR3: TGCAGCGTTGAAATAGGAACAGATGGCTACACCTTC.

This clone was seen a handful of times. The rearrangement joins TRBV7-9 to TRBJ2-1, with 7 bases that match TRBD2. This CDR3 is 15 amino acids long. Losses at the gene ends were 2 bases for V and 5 bases for J; bases not matched to a gene: 6. The germline V gene encodes CDR1 SEHNR and CDR2 FQNEAQ (reference sequence). CDR3 residues: CASSLLPAGDNEQFF. The CDR3, as DNA: TGTGCCAGCAGCTTACTCCCGGCGGGAGACAATGAGCAGTTCTTC.

V and J are TRBV7-9 and TRBJ1-2, with D possibly matching TRBD1 (6 bases). The CDR3 consists of 14 residues. V shed 4 bases and J shed 5 bases, with 14 bases lying between them. The germline V gene encodes CDR1 SEHNR and CDR2 FQNEAQ (reference sequence). CDR3 protein: CASSSLGGTYGYTF. CDR3 coding DNA: TGTGCCAGCAGCTCCCTAGGGGGGACTTATGGCTACACCTTC. The full variable domain, with the rest looked up from reference TRBV7-9 and TRBJ1-2, is DTGVSQNPRHKITKRGQNVTFRCDPISEHNRLYWYRQTLGQGPEFLTYFQNEAQLEKSRLLSDRFSAERPKGSFSTLEIQRTEQGDSAMYLCASSSLGGTYGYTFGSGTRLTVV.

The gene calls are TRBV19 and TRBJ1-2; maybe TRBD1 (5 bases). CDR3 length equals 12 residues. Trimming pared 5 bases from V and 9 bases from J, leaving 13 bases between. The V gene's germline CDR1 is LNHDA and CDR2 SQIVND (reference sequence). The CDR3 nucleotides read TGTGCCAGTAGTTCCGGGACCAAGAGCTACACCTTC. Encoded protein: CASSSGTKSYTF. The full variable domain, with the rest looked up from reference TRBV19 and TRBJ1-2, is DGGITQSPKYLFRKEGQNVTLSCEQNLNHDAMYWYRQDPGQGLRLIYYSQIVNDFQKGDIAEGYSVSREKKESFPLTVTSAQKNPTAFYLCASSSGTKSYTFGSGTRLTVV.

The V gene is TRBV7-3, the J gene TRBJ2-5; D unclear. The V and J ends lost 4 bases and 0 bases respectively, with 9 bases between them. The CDR3 extends over 14 amino acids. Germline CDR1 and CDR2: SGHTA and FQGTGA. The CDR3 spells CASSSGPYQETQYF. CDR3 DNA: TGTGCCAGCAGCTCAGGACCGTACCAAGAGACCCAGTACTTC.

V gene TRBV7-9 combines with J gene TRBJ2-6; TRBD1 aligns across 7 bases. Germline trimming cut 5 bases from V and 1 base from J; bases unmatched to any gene: 2. Germline values: CDR1 SEHNR, CDR2 FQNEAQ (reference sequence). This CDR3 has 15 amino acids. The CDR3 DNA is TGTGCCAGCAGCCCGACAGGGTCTGGGGCCAACGTCCTGACTTTC. Protein sequence: CASSPTGSGANVLTF.

This clone has more than one count but fewer than ten. The rearrangement links TRBV7-2 to TRBJ2-3, with D tentatively TRBD2 (5 bases). The CDR3 sequence is 15 residues long. Trimming pared 4 bases from V and 0 bases from J, leaving 11 bases between. Germline CDR1 is SGHTA and CDR2 is FQGNSA. CDR3 sequence (DNA): TGTGCCAGCAGCTCCCCCAGCGGAAGCACAGATACGCAGTATTTT. Protein: CASSSPSGSTDTQYF. Based on the CDR3 plus reference TRBV7-2 and TRBJ2-3, the full variable domain is GAGVSQSPSNKVTEKGKDVELRCDPISGHTALYWYRQSLGQGLEFLIYFQGNSAPDKSGLPSDRFSAERTGGSVSTLTIQRTQQEDSAVYLCASSSPSGSTDTQYFGPGTRLTVL.

The chain has TRBV27 and TRBJ2-1; D unclear. V dropped 4 bases and J dropped 1 base, with 11 bases sitting between them. CDR3 length equals 15 residues. Germline CDR1 is MNHEY and CDR2 is SMNVEV (reference sequence). CDR3 sequence: CASSSFVESYNEQFF. In nucleotides, the CDR3 is TGTGCCAGCAGTTCCTTTGTGGAATCCTACAATGAGCAGTTCTTC.

This clone was picked up a small number of times. This chain connects TRBV11-2 to TRBJ2-1, with a possible D match to TRBD2 (5 bases). The CDR3 consists of 15 residues. V dropped 2 bases and J dropped 0 bases, with 8 bases sitting between them. The germline V gene has CDR1 SGHAT and CDR2 FQNNGV. CDR3 nucleotides: TGTGCCAGCAGCTTATTAACTAGCTCCTACAATGAGCAGTTCTTC. Translation gives CASSLLTSSYNEQFF.

This clone was seen more than once but under ten times. This chain connects TRBV7-2 to TRBJ1-3; D is ambiguous. This CDR3 has 15 residues. CDR1 and CDR2 (germline): SGHTA, FQGNSA. V shed 5 bases and J shed 0 bases, with 11 bases lying between them. The CDR3 region is CASSLSHISGNTIYF. In DNA form, the CDR3 reads TGTGCCAGCAGCCTCAGTCACATCTCTGGAAACACCATATATTTT.

This chain links TRBV5-1 with TRBJ2-3; D not resolved. Between the trimmed V and J ends, which lost 0 bases and 6 bases, there was a span of 2 bases. The CDR3 runs to 11 residues. Germline CDR1 reads SGHRS; CDR2 reads YFSETQ. The CDR3 nucleotides read TGCGCCAGCAGCTTGGACGATACGCAGTATTTT. Protein product: CASSLDDTQYF.

This chain uses TRBV7-2 with TRBJ2-1, with a tentative D call TRBD1 (5 bases). The CDR3 sequence is 15 residues long. V was cut by 4 bases and J by 5 bases, with 15 bases left in between. Germline V gene data show CDR1 as SGHTA and CDR2 as FQGNSA. CDR3 sequence: CASSSQSGRDNEQFF. CDR3 coding DNA: TGTGCCAGCAGCTCCCAGTCGGGCAGGGACAATGAGCAGTTCTTC. The whole variable domain, remainder taken from reference TRBV7-2 and TRBJ2-1, is GAGVSQSPSNKVTEKGKDVELRCDPISGHTALYWYRQSLGQGLEFLIYFQGNSAPDKSGLPSDRFSAERTGGSVSTLTIQRTQQEDSAVYLCASSSQSGRDNEQFFGPGTRLTVL.

V gene TRBV2 combines with J gene TRBJ1-6; 9 bases line up with TRBD1. J was trimmed by 0 bases and V by 6 bases; bases with no gene match: 6. Germline CDR1 and CDR2: SNHLY and FYNNEI. This CDR3 has 17 residues. CDR3 bases: TGTGCCAGCAGATCCGGGACAGGGCACTCCTATAATTCACCCCTCCACTTT. This sequence encodes CASRSGTGHSYNSPLHF.

This clone was seen only a few times. V and J are TRBV7-2 and TRBJ2-5; tentatively, D is TRBD1 (6 bases). The germline CDR1 and CDR2 sequences are SGHTA and FQGNSA. CDR3 size: 14 residues. Trimming removed 6 bases at V and 3 bases at J, with 14 bases between. In nucleotides, the CDR3 is TGTGCCAGCAGACTTCCCGGACAGAAAGAGACCCAGTACTTC. Its protein is CASRLPGQKETQYF.

This clone was detected a few times. The V gene is TRBV2, the J gene TRBJ2-2; D uncertain. Looked up from germline, CDR1 is SNHLY and CDR2 is FYNNEI. The CDR3 consists of 13 residues. V dropped 5 bases and J dropped 1 base, with 5 bases sitting between them. CDR3 sequence (DNA): TGTGCCAGCAGTTGGGAGAACACCGGGGAGCTGTTTTTT. It specifies CASSWENTGELFF.

V usage is TRBV30 and J usage is TRBJ1-2; 8 bases map to TRBD1. The CDR3 consists of 12 residues. Germline V gene sequence: CDR1 GTSNPN, CDR2 SVGIG (reference sequence). V shed 8 bases, J shed 4 bases, and the junction held 6 bases outside the gene matches. The chain's CDR3 is CARLGQGYGYTF. CDR3 DNA: TGTGCCAGACTCGGACAGGGCTATGGCTACACCTTC.

The chain has TRBV4-3 and TRBJ1-5, with D hard to call. CDR3 size: 15 residues. Germline loops: CDR1 LGHNA, CDR2 YSLEER. The germline V and J ends were trimmed by 0 bases and 0 bases, with 6 bases remaining between them. The CDR3 DNA sequence: TGCGCCAGCAGCCAAGATAGGAATAGCAATCAGCCCCAGCATTTT. It encodes CASSQDRNSNQPQHF.

The sample holds a few counts of this clone. CDR3 protein: CASSLGGLAVYEQYF. For the CDR3, the DNA is TGCGCCAGCAGCTTGGGAGGACTAGCAGTTTACGAGCAGTACTTC. The genes are TRBV5-1 and TRBJ2-7, with TRBD2 identical over 8 bases. CDR3 length: 15 amino acids. V lost 0 bases, J lost 4 bases, and 6 bases stayed unmatched. The V gene's germline CDR1 is SGHRS and CDR2 YFSETQ. The whole variable domain, filled in from reference TRBV5-1 and TRBJ2-7, reads KAGVTQTPRYLIKTRGQQVTLSCSPISGHRSVSWYQQTPGQGLQFLFEYFSETQRNKGNFPGRFSGRQFSNSRSEMNVSTLELGDSALYLCASSLGGLAVYEQYFGPGTRLTVT.

J is TRBJ1-5 and V is TRBV5-1; TRBD1 aligns across 12 bases. The CDR3 covers 16 residues. The V segment lost 4 bases and the J segment 6 bases; nucleotides outside the gene matches: 8. The V gene's germline CDR1 is SGHRS and CDR2 YFSETQ. CDR3 region: CASSPGTGGPSQPQHF. CDR3 sequence (DNA): TGCGCCAGCAGCCCCGGGACAGGGGGCCCCTCTCAGCCCCAGCATTTT.

Concerning this clone itself: The sample contains more than one DNA sequence encoding this CDR3. The chain recombines TRBV9 with TRBJ2-2; D might be TRBD2 (6 bases). The V end lost 0 bases, the J end lost 4 bases, and 10 bases lay between the germline ends. The CDR3 contains 15 residues. The germline CDR1 and CDR2 sequences are SGDLS and YYNGEE. Here the CDR3 reads CASSVVSGATGELFF. CDR3 bases: TGTGCCAGCAGCGTAGTTAGCGGAGCCACCGGGGAGCTGTTTTTT.

This clone was counted between two and nine times. J is TRBJ2-6 and V is TRBV21-1; TRBD2, the D gene given by the table, was not confirmed from the DNA. TRBV21-1 is a pseudogene segment. The CDR3 runs 19 residues. Written as DNA, the CDR3 is TGTGCCAGCAGCACGCGGCCGCCGTCTCTACGTGTTGGGGCCAACGTCCTGACTTTC. It encodes CASSTRPPSLRVGANVLTF.

This chain joins TRBV7-9 and TRBJ2-1, with D perhaps matching TRBD1 (5 bases). The CDR3 spans 15 residues. Germline-derived CDR1 and CDR2 are SEHNR and FQNEAQ (reference sequence). Between the trimmed V and J ends, which lost 6 bases and 1 base, there was a span of 13 bases. The CDR3 protein is CASSTDGHSYNEQFF. The CDR3 DNA is TGTGCCAGCAGTACGGACGGACATTCCTACAATGAGCAGTTCTTC.

The chain recombines TRBV5-6 with TRBJ2-5; D perhaps matches TRBD1 (6 bases). Looked up from germline, CDR1 is SGHDT and CDR2 is YYEEEE. The CDR3 sequence is 19 residues long. Trimming shortened V by 1 base and J by 3 bases, and 25 bases separated the two germline ends. This CDR3 is CASSLSLDRKLKPKETQYF. The CDR3 DNA reads as TGTGCCAGCAGCTTGTCTTTGGACAGAAAACTTAAACCCAAAGAGACCCAGTACTTC.

This clone was seen only a few times. The germline gene is not matched at one end of the junction; a read error may be the cause. V is TRBV20-1 and J is TRBJ1-2; weak D call: TRBD1 (6 bases). This CDR3 region has 11 residues. Germline lookup yields CDR1 DFQATT and CDR2 SNEGSKA (reference sequence). The DNA for the CDR3 is TGCAGTGCAAGAGGACAGAGGGGCTACACCTTC. This codes for CSARGQRGYTF.

This clone has only a few counts. The rearrangement uses TRBV5-1 and TRBJ2-7; D ambiguous. Germline V gene sequence: CDR1 SGHRS, CDR2 YFSETQ. The V gene lost 0 bases and the J gene lost 1 base, with 8 bases spanning the gap. The CDR3 spans 14 residues. CDR3 sequence (DNA): TGCGCCAGCAGCTTGGGGGTTGCATCCTACGAGCAGTACGTC. As protein: CASSLGVASYEQYV.